This entry lists 7 T cell receptor beta chains sequenced from one sample in a study of T cell repertoires in cytomegalovirus infection (dated by TCRdb to the late 2010s). Sequencing was carried out with an Illumina HiSeq 1500. TCRdb applied fastp at Q25 and MiXCR to the public reads, then kept only in-frame beta chains. Each entry merges the rows of one CDR3 protein and shows their most common DNA and genes. The sample yields fewer than 700,000 distinct CDR3 sequences; roughly 24% were counted once. Approximately 8% of the sample is in the top ten clones. The specimen sequenced was CD8+ T cells from PBMCs. The receptors here all came from a human donor in good health (CMV status not recorded). Some clones in this sample may be carry-over from other donors' samples.

A few counts support this clonotype. This rearrangement joins TRBV10-3 to TRBJ1-2, with 8 bases lining up with TRBD1. This CDR3 contains 15 residues. Trimming took 1 base from V and 4 from J; bases not matched to a gene: 5. Germline assignment: CDR1 ENHRY and CDR2 SYGVKD. The CDR3, as DNA: TGTGCCATCAGTGAGTGGAAAGACAGGGGCTATGGCTACACCTTC. It encodes CAISEWKDRGYGYTF.

The chain employs TRBV20-1 and TRBJ2-6, with D hard to call. V lost 0 bases to trimming and J lost 0 bases, with 6 bases between them. CDR3 length: 15 residues. The V gene's germline CDR1 is DFQATT and CDR2 SNEGSKA (reference sequence). Written as DNA, the CDR3 is TGCAGTGCTAGAGATTACCACTCTGGGGCCAACGTCCTGACTTTC. Translation gives CSARDYHSGANVLTF.

This clonotype was seen repeatedly, ten times or more. CDR3 DNA sequence: TGTGCCAGCAGCTTAGGACAGGGGGCGCACACCGGGGAGCTGTTTTTT. This codes for CASSLGQGAHTGELFF. The V call is TRBV7-2, the J call TRBJ2-2; TRBD1 agrees at 10 bases. The J segment lost 3 bases and the V segment lost 1 base, leaving 2 bases of the junction unmatched. The CDR3 has 16 amino acids. Germline CDR1 is SGHTA and CDR2 is FQGNSA.

This clonotype has more than one count but fewer than ten. The V gene is TRBV10-3, the J gene TRBJ2-1; TRBD1 might be the D (6 bases). V dropped 0 bases and J dropped 5 bases, with 17 bases sitting between them. Germline assignment: CDR1 ENHRY and CDR2 SYGVKD. CDR3 size: 17 residues. As DNA, the CDR3 is TGTGCCATCAGTGAGTCGTGGGGGCCGGTATACGACAATGAGCAGTTCTTC. The encoded protein is CAISESWGPVYDNEQFF.

The sample holds a few counts of this clonotype. CDR3 amino acids: CSVVFIPNTEAFF. For the CDR3, the DNA is TGCAGCGTTGTCTTTATCCCGAACACTGAAGCTTTCTTT. The V gene is TRBV29-1, the J gene TRBJ1-1; D not resolved. The CDR3 covers 13 residues. Germline assignment: CDR1 SQVTM and CDR2 ANQGSEA. The germline V and J ends were trimmed by 4 bases and 1 base, with 10 bases remaining between them.

As to this clonotype: One end of the junction is discordant with germline, which a read error may explain. The rearrangement uses TRBV5-4 and TRBJ1-2; tentatively, D is TRBD1 (6 bases). Germline V gives CDR1 SGHNT, CDR2 YYREEE (reference sequence). This CDR3 spans 13 amino acids. The CDR3 region is CVSSPENRDGYTF. CDR3 nucleotides: TGTGTCAGCAGTCCAGAAAACAGGGATGGCTACACCTTC.

The V and J genes are TRBV29-1 and TRBJ1-2; D not certain. Trimming cost V 1 base and J 3 bases, with 9 bases left between them. This CDR3 has 13 amino acids. CDR1 is SQVTM and CDR2 is ANQGSEA in the germline V gene. CDR3 DNA sequence: TGCAGCGTTGAAGTAGGAGGCTACTATGGCTACACCTTC. This translates into CSVEVGGYYGYTF.